A single sample is the source of the 15 T cell receptor beta chains below, sequenced in a study of PD-L1 blockade in urothelial cancer. Here immunoSEQ multiplex PCR was the method, and the copy in TCRdb shows in-frame clones only, minus some. The table lists about 70,000 clones, less than 90% of them singletons. This sample comprised PBMCs, obtained around atezolizumab (anti-PD-L1) treatment. Source of these receptors: a man in his sixties or seventies with urothelial cancer.

The J gene is TRBJ2-7, the V gene TRBV6-6, with TRBD2 as a possible D gene (5 bases). There are 13 residues in the CDR3. V was shortened by 8 bases and J by 1 base, with 12 bases between the two germline ends. Germline CDR1 reads MNHNY; CDR2 reads SVGAGI (reference sequence). The CDR3 here is CASGQEASYEQYF. The DNA for the CDR3 is TGTGCCAGCGGTCAGGAGGCTTCCTACGAGCAGTACTTC.

V is TRBV7-9 and J is TRBJ2-2; D remains ambiguous. The CDR3 contains 14 residues. Germline V gene lookup returns CDR1 SEHNR and CDR2 FQNEAQ (reference sequence). The V end lost 2 bases, the J end lost 3 bases, and 7 bases lay between the germline ends. CDR3 sequence reads: CASSLISDTGELFF. In DNA, the CDR3 is TGTGCCAGCAGCTTAATCAGTGACACCGGGGAGCTGTTTTTT.

This chain links TRBV7-9 with TRBJ2-2; 10 nucleotides align to TRBD2. Losses at the gene ends were 3 bases for V and 6 bases for J; bases not matched to a gene: 7. The CDR3 contains 16 residues. CDR1 and CDR2 (germline): SEHNR, FQNEAQ (reference sequence). CDR3 sequence: CASSFRSGRAAGELFF. The CDR3 bases are TGTGCCAGCAGCTTTAGAAGCGGGAGGGCCGCCGGGGAGCTGTTTTTT.

In this sample, this clone turned up a few times. The chain combines TRBV7-7 with TRBJ2-2; D possibly corresponds to TRBD2 (6 bases). The CDR3 totals 12 residues. Per the germline V gene, CDR1 is SSHAT and CDR2 is FNYEAQ (reference sequence). Deletions cut 11 bases from V and 4 bases from J, with 11 bases between. CDR3 in DNA: TGTGCCGCGGGGCGTGGCACCGGGGAGCTGTTTTTT. Encoded protein: CAAGRGTGELFF.

J is TRBJ2-2 and V is TRBV4-2; 8 bases are a match to TRBD2. Germline lookup yields CDR1 LGHNA and CDR2 YNFKEQ. V shed 6 bases, J shed 2 bases, and the junction held 5 bases outside the gene matches. There are 15 residues in the CDR3. CDR3 protein: CASRKAGENTGELFF. In DNA, the CDR3 is TGTGCCAGCAGAAAAGCGGGAGAAAACACCGGGGAGCTGTTTTTT.

This clone was seen more than once but under ten times. The chain links TRBV29-1 to TRBJ1-1; D gene uncertain. The CDR3 has 13 amino acids. Trimming shortened V by 4 bases and J by 5 bases, and 14 bases separated the two germline ends. Germline V CDR1 and CDR2: SQVTM, ANQGSEA. CDR3 region: CSVVTGSGTEAFF. The CDR3, as DNA: TGCAGCGTTGTTACCGGATCGGGGACTGAAGCTTTCTTT.

The CDR3 DNA is TGTGCCAGCAGCGACCGACTAGCGGGAGTTGAGCAGTACTTC. Its protein is CASSDRLAGVEQYF. V is TRBV14 and J is TRBJ2-7; 12 bases line up with TRBD2. V was pared by 5 bases and J by 7 bases, with 6 bases of the junction left unmatched. Per germline, CDR1 SGHDN and CDR2 FVKESK. The CDR3 is 14 residues long.

The rearrangement uses TRBV6-5 and TRBJ2-7, with TRBD2 matching 9 bases. This CDR3 has 14 amino acids. Germline values: CDR1 MNHEY, CDR2 SVGAGI. With 0 bases clipped from V and 6 bases from J, the junction kept 3 bases outside the gene matches. The CDR3 DNA reads as TGTGCCAGCAGTTACTCGGAGACTAGCGGCGAGCAGTACTTC. As protein: CASSYSETSGEQYF.

The chain uses TRBV11-2 and TRBJ2-1, with TRBD2 matching over 16 bases. There are 17 residues in the CDR3. V gave up 5 bases and J gave up 8 bases; unmatched junction bases: 9. Germline assignment: CDR1 SGHAT and CDR2 FQNNGV. CDR3 protein: CASSRGLAGGNGDEQFF. The CDR3 DNA reads TGTGCCAGCAGCCGGGGACTAGCGGGAGGGAATGGCGATGAGCAGTTCTTC. The variable domain in full, with the rest retrieved from reference TRBV11-2 and TRBJ2-1, is EAGVAQSPRYKIIEKRQSVAFWCNPISGHATLYWYQQILGQGPKLLIQFQNNGVVDDSQLPKDRFSAERLKGVDSTLKIQPAKLEDSAVYLCASSRGLAGGNGDEQFFGPGTRLTVL.

The genes are TRBV12-5 and TRBJ2-3; 7 bases agree with TRBD1. Losses at the gene ends were 5 bases for V and 1 base for J; bases not matched to a gene: 3. The CDR3 is made up of 14 amino acids. Germline V lookup: CDR1 LGHNT, CDR2 FRNRAP. For the CDR3, the DNA is TGTGCTAGTGGTCCCGGGACAGGCACAGATACGCAGTATTTT. It yields the protein CASGPGTGTDTQYF.

This clone appeared a few times. The gene calls are TRBV29-1 and TRBJ1-1; D perhaps matches TRBD1 (6 bases). Germline assignment: CDR1 SQVTM and CDR2 ANQGSEA. The CDR3 covers 13 residues. Trimming left V 3 bases short and J 5 bases short, with 13 bases between. The CDR3 loop reads CSVDYRAKTEAFF. CDR3 coding DNA: TGCAGCGTTGACTACAGGGCGAAGACTGAAGCTTTCTTT.

This chain links TRBV2 with TRBJ1-4, with 10 positions matching TRBD1. Germline values: CDR1 SNHLY, CDR2 FYNNEI. With 4 bases clipped from V and 7 bases from J, the junction kept 6 bases outside the gene matches. This CDR3 has 15 residues. Written as DNA, the CDR3 is TGTGCCAGCAGTGCGGGGACAGGGGTTGTTGAAAAACTGTTTTTT. This sequence encodes CASSAGTGVVEKLFF. The whole variable domain, remainder taken from reference TRBV2 and TRBJ1-4, is EPEVTQTPSHQVTQMGQEVILRCVPISNHLYFYWYRQILGQKVEFLVSFYNNEISEKSEIFDDQFSVERPDGSNFTLKIRSTKLEDSAMYFCASSAGTGVVEKLFFGSGTQLSVL.

The gene calls are TRBV5-1 and TRBJ1-4; the D is unclear. This CDR3 contains 14 residues. CDR1 SGHRS and CDR2 YFSETQ come from the germline V gene. V was clipped by 0 bases and J by 7 bases, with 10 bases between them. As DNA, the CDR3 is TGCGCCAGCAGCTTGGGACCCTCAGGTGAAAAACTGTTTTTT. This codes for CASSLGPSGEKLFF.

This clone was seen more than once but under ten times. This rearrangement joins TRBV5-8 to TRBJ2-6; D ambiguous. The CDR3 covers 14 residues. Germline CDR1 SGHTS, CDR2 YDEGEE. Between the trimmed V and J ends, which lost 3 bases and 2 bases, there was a span of 6 bases. CDR3 coding DNA: TGTGCCAGCAGCTGGTCAGCTGGGGCCAACGTCCTGACTTTC. It yields the protein CASSWSAGANVLTF.

The chain joins TRBV27 to TRBJ2-3; 9 bases fit TRBD2. Germline V lookup: CDR1 MNHEY, CDR2 SMNVEV (reference sequence). This CDR3 is 16 amino acids long. V dropped 2 bases and J dropped 4; count of bases not matched to a gene: 7. The CDR3 region has the DNA TGTGCCAGCAGTTTAGGCGGGAGGGCCATCTCAGATACGCAGTATTTT. Its protein is CASSLGGRAISDTQYF.